This record looks at one TCR beta chain sequence and its context. Its cognate antigen is unknown. Only in-frame clones appear in the TCRdb table, and some are missing; sequencing was by immunoSEQ multiplex PCR. Seen here are around 18,000 clones, roughly 65% observed once, and the top ten hold nearly 2.5%. The CDR3 totals 13 residues. Trimming left V 4 bases short and J 3 bases short, with 9 bases between. Germline loops: CDR1 KGHSH, CDR2 LQKENI. The data belong to a study of PD-1 blockade in classical Hodgkin lymphoma. Stated time point: cycle 4 day 1 (C4D1), after six to seven weeks of nivolumab. Brentuximab vedotin exposure varied among the patients, all of whom had relapsed after autologous stem cell transplantation. With magnetic negative selection, CD4+ T cells were purified from PBMCs that had been thawed. Study observations and caveats: The drivers behind the repertoire differences, possibly disease activity or prior therapy, remain undefined.

This TCR was recovered from a human donor with classical Hodgkin lymphoma. V gene TRBV18 combines with J gene TRBJ2-5; D is undetermined. Material: CD4+ T cells from blood, obtained before the fourth cycle of nivolumab. The CDR3 nucleotides are TGTGCCAGCTCACTAGACCTAGAAGAGACCCAGTACTTC. Translated: CASSLDLEETQYF.